This TCR beta chain was found in a study of low-dose radiotherapy and immunotherapy resistance in tumors. Donors were dosed with nivolumab and ipilimumab; they also received aspirin, low-dose cyclophosphamide and low-dose radiotherapy. Trimming left V 3 bases short and J 2 bases short, with 17 bases between. The CDR3 runs 16 residues. First-strand cDNA used TRAV- and TRBV-specific primers, covering alpha and beta chains. Over approximately 20 PCR cycles, TCRs were amplified from a constant-region primer and V-primer adapter. TCRdb independently ran MiXCR on the reads; one entry per CDR3 protein. The sample has more than 15,000 distinct CDR3 sequences; approximately 70% are singletons.

This sequence originates from a human donor with advanced metastatic prostate, ovarian, gallbladder or colorectal cancer (not recorded which). This table probably holds off-target reads from a library built for another chain. The genes are TRBV12-3 or TRBV12-4 and TRBJ2-7; D not resolved. Here the CDR3 DNA reads TGTGCCAGCAGTTTGGTTTGGGGTCTCACTCCCTACGAGCAGTACTTC. Its translation is CASSLVWGLTPYEQYF.